These T cell receptor beta chains were read from a single sample in a study of blood T cells in healthy people across ages. In TCRdb, the 5' RACE reads were re-called with MiXCR into one record per CDR3 protein. This table holds hundreds of thousands of distinct CDR3 sequences, 29% found once. The sequencing input was blood. The source of these receptors is an elderly woman in good health. Both conserved end residues are part of each CDR3. The D gene is left open where the match is weak. For some rows the clone size is stated as once, few or many, or as a class when expanded; others skip it.

V	length	J	D	size	CDR3	DNA
TRBV5-1	15	TRBJ2-7	NA	NA	CASSLNSARSYEQYF	TGCGCCAGCAGCTTGAATTCGGCGCGAAGCTACGAGCAGTACTTC
TRBV29-1	12	TRBJ2-5	NA	many	CSVGQSPETQYF	TGCAGCGTTGGGCAATCCCCAGAGACCCAGTACTTC
TRBV29-1	15	TRBJ2-1	NA	NA	CSVEGVWSSYNEQFF	TGCAGCGTAGAAGGAGTTTGGAGCTCCTACAATGAGCAGTTCTTC
TRBV6-1	16	TRBJ1-6	NA	few	CASSPGVLGGNSPLHF	TGTGCCAGCAGTCCGGGCGTATTGGGCGGTAATTCACCCCTCCACTTT
TRBV29-1	13	TRBJ1-2	NA	many	CSVEDRSGGGYTF	TGCAGCGTTGAAGATCGTTCCGGGGGAGGCTACACCTTC
TRBV6-4	20	TRBJ2-6	TRBD1	many	CASSPSLGPTWTGQANVLTF	TGTGCCAGCAGCCCCAGCTTGGGCCCCACCTGGACAGGGCAGGCCAACGTCCTGACTTTC
TRBV27	13	TRBJ1-4	NA	NA	CASSLEGDEKRFF	TGTGCCAGCAGTTTGGAGGGAGATGAAAAACGGTTTTTT
TRBV12-3/TRBV12-4	13	TRBJ2-2	NA	few	CASTLRNTGELFF	TGTGCCAGCACCCTTAGAAACACCGGGGAGCTGTTTTTT
TRBV5-5	14	TRBJ2-7	NA	NA	CASSPLDHYNEQYF	TGTGCCAGCAGCCCGCTGGACCACTACAATGAGCAGTACTTC
TRBV6-2/TRBV6-3	11	TRBJ1-6	NA	many	CATRTASPLHF	TGTGCCACCCGGACAGCTTCACCCCTCCACTTT
TRBV10-3	16	TRBJ2-1	TRBD1	NA	CAIRELTGTAYNEQFF	TGTGCCATCAGGGAATTAACCGGGACAGCCTACAATGAGCAGTTCTTC
TRBV9	13	TRBJ2-1	NA	NA	CASSVGGISEQFF	TGTGCCAGCAGCGTAGGAGGCATCTCTGAGCAGTTCTTC
TRBV27	16	TRBJ1-4	TRBD1	NA	CASSFTTGTGISKLFF	TGTGCCAGCAGTTTTACCACCGGGACAGGGATTTCAAAACTGTTTTTT